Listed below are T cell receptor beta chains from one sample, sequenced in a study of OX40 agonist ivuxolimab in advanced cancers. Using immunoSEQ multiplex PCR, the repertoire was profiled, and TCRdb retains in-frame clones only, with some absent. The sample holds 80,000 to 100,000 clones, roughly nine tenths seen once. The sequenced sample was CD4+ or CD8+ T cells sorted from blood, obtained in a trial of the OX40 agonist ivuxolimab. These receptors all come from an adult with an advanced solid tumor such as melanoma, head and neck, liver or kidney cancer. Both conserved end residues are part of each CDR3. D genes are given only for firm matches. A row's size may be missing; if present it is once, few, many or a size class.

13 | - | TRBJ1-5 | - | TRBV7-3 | CASSSEQGQPQHF | TGTGCCAGCAGCTCTGAGCAGGGTCAGCCCCAGCATTTT
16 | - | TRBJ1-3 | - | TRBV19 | CASHREGRVVGNTIYF | TGTGCCTCCCATAGGGAGGGTCGTGTCGTCGGAAACACCATATATTTT
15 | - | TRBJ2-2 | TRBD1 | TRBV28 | CASSVQGARPGELFF | TGTGCCAGCAGCGTACAGGGGGCTAGACCCGGGGAGCTGTTTTTT
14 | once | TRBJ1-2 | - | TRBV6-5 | CASSYSDSNYGYTF | TGTGCCAGCAGTTACTCAGACAGCAACTATGGCTACACCTTC
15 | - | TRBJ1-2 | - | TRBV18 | CASSPGQRANYGYTF | TGTGCCAGCTCACCAGGACAAAGAGCTAACTATGGCTACACCTTC
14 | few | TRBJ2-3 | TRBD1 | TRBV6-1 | CASSPDRVSDTQYF | TGTGCCAGCAGCCCGGACAGGGTGTCGGATACGCAGTATTTT
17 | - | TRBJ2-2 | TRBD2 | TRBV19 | CASSITLLAVNTGELFF | TGTGCCAGTAGTATAACTCTACTAGCGGTCAACACCGGGGAGCTGTTTTTT
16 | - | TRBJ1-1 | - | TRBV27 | CASSLLGTSGNTEAFF | TGTGCCAGCAGTTTGCTGGGAACGTCAGGCAACACTGAAGCTTTCTTT
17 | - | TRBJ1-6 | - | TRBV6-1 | CASSEAPTGSYNSPLHF | TGTGCCAGCAGTGAGGCCCCAACAGGCTCCTATAATTCACCCCTCCACTTT
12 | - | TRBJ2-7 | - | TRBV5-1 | CASSLDRTEQYF | TGCGCCAGCAGCTTGGACCGCACGGAGCAGTACTTC
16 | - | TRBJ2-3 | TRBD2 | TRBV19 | CASSFKLAGGTDTQYF | TGTGCCAGTAGTTTCAAACTAGCGGGAGGCACAGATACGCAGTATTTT
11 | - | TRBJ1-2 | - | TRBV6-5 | CASSYLGLYTF | TGTGCCAGCAGTTACCTGGGTCTCTACACCTTC
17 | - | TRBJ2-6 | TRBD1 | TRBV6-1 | CASSAGYTGAGANVLTF | TGTGCCAGCAGTGCCGGGTATACAGGGGCTGGGGCCAACGTCCTGACTTTC
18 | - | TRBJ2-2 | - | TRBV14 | CASSQDGGLESNTGELFF | TGTGCCAGCAGCCAAGATGGCGGGCTTGAGTCGAACACCGGGGAGCTGTTTTTT
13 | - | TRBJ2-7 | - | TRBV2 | CASSEEAVAEQYF | TGTGCCAGCAGTGAAGAGGCGGTAGCCGAGCAGTACTTC
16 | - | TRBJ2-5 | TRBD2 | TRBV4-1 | CASSRLERLAGETQYF | TGCGCCAGCAGCCGTCTCGAACGACTAGCGGGGGAGACCCAGTACTTC
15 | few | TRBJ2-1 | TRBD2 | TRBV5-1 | CASKPGLAGVSEQFF | TGCGCCAGCAAGCCAGGGCTAGCGGGAGTATCTGAGCAGTTCTTC
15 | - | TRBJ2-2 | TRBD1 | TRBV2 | CASNYRDRALGELFF | TGTGCCAGCAATTACCGGGACAGGGCACTCGGGGAGCTGTTTTTT
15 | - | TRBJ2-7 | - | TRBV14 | CASSQIRGPAYEQYF | TGTGCCAGCAGCCAGATCCGGGGCCCAGCCTACGAGCAGTACTTC
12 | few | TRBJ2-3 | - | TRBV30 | CAWSRSTDTQYF | TGTGCCTGGAGTAGGTCCACAGATACGCAGTATTTT
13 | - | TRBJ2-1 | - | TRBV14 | CASSPRGLGEQFF | TGTGCCAGCAGCCCGCGGGGTTTAGGGGAGCAGTTCTTC
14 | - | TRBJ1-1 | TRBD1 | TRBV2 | CARGQGGLNTEAFF | TGTGCCAGGGGACAGGGGGGCCTGAACACTGAAGCTTTCTTT
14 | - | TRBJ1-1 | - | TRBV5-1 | CASSLEAELSEAFF | TGCGCCAGCAGCTTGGAGGCAGAACTGAGTGAAGCTTTCTTT
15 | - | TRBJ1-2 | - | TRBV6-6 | CASSYASGANYGYTF | TGTGCCAGCAGTTACGCCTCGGGAGCTAACTATGGCTACACCTTC
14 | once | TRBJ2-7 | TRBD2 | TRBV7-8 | CASTSSGTFREQYF | TGTGCCAGCACCTCTAGCGGGACCTTTCGCGAGCAGTACTTC
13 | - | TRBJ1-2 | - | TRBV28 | CASSLGSNYGYTF | TGTGCCAGCAGTTTGGGCAGTAACTATGGCTACACCTTC
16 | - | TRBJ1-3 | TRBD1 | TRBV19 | CASSKGQGFSGNTIYF | TGTGCCAGTAGTAAAGGACAGGGATTCTCTGGAAACACCATATATTTT
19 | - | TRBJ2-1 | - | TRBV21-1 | CASSKTRGLAGYSYNEQFF | TGTGCCAGCAGCAAAACAAGGGGACTAGCGGGGTACTCCTACAATGAGCAGTTCTTC
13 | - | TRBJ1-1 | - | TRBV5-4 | CASSSSPSTEAFF | TGTGCCAGCAGTTCGAGTCCTAGCACTGAAGCTTTCTTT
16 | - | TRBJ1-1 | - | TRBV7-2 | CASSLRGREYSTEAFF | TGTGCCAGCAGCTTAAGGGGCAGGGAATATAGCACTGAAGCTTTCTTT
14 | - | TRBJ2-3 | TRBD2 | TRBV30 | CAWGRAGGPDTQYF | TGTGCCTGGGGTCGAGCGGGAGGACCAGATACGCAGTATTTT
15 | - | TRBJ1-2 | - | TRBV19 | CASSITLSTNYGYTF | TGTGCCAGTAGTATAACACTGTCGACTAACTATGGCTACACCTTC
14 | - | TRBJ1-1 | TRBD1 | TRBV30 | CAWRMGQPFTEAFF | TGTGCCTGGAGGATGGGACAGCCCTTCACTGAAGCTTTCTTT
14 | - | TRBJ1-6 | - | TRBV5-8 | CASSFSAGLVPLHF | TGTGCCAGCAGCTTCTCGGCAGGACTTGTGCCCCTCCACTTT
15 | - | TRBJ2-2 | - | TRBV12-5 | CASGTTGTTPGELFF | TGTGCTAGTGGTACCACCGGGACCACCCCCGGGGAGCTGTTTTTT
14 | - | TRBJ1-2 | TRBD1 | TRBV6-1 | CASSDSATGGGYTF | TGTGCCAGCAGTGACAGTGCGACAGGGGGAGGCTACACCTTC
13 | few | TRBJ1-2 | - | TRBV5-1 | CASSRGSYYGYTF | TGCGCCAGCAGCCGGGGGTCCTACTATGGCTACACCTTC
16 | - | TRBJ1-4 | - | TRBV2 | CASSVRGRGTNEKLFF | TGTGCCAGCAGCGTCAGAGGCAGGGGAACTAATGAAAAACTGTTTTTT
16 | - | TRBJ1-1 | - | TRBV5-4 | CASSLSTGLQGTEAFF | TGTGCCAGCAGCTTGTCGACGGGCCTGCAGGGTACTGAAGCTTTCTTT
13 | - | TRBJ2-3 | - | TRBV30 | CAWSVQTTDTQYF | TGTGCCTGGAGTGTACAGACTACAGATACGCAGTATTTT
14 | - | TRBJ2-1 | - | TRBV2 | CASSERRGGNEQFF | TGTGCCAGCAGTGAAAGGCGGGGTGGCAATGAGCAGTTCTTC
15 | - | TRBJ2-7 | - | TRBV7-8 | CASSLALGSSYEQYF | TGTGCCAGCAGCTTAGCGTTGGGGAGCTCCTACGAGCAGTACTTC
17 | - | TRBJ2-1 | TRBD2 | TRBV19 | CASSLGLSGGRAHEQFF | TGTGCCAGTAGTCTTGGTTTGTCTGGCGGGAGGGCCCATGAGCAGTTCTTC
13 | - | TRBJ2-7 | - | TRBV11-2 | CASSSGPRVEQYF | TGTGCCAGCAGCTCCGGGCCCCGCGTGGAGCAGTACTTC
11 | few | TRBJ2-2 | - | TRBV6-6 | CASGYTGELFF | TGTGCCAGCGGGTACACCGGGGAGCTGTTTTTT